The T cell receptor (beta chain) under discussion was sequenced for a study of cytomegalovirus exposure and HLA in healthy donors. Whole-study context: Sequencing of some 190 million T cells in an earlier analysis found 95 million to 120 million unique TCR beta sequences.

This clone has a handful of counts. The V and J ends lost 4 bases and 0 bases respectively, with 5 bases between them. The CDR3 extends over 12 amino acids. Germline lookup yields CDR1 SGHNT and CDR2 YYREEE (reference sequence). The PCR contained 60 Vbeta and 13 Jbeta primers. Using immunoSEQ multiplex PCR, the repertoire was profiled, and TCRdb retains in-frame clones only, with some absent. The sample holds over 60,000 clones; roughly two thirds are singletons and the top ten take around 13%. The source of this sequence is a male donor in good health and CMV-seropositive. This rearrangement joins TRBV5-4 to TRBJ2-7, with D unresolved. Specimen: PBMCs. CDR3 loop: CASSTYSYEQYF. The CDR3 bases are TGTGCCAGCAGCACCTACTCCTACGAGCAGTACTTC.